Given below is one T cell receptor (beta chain) in context. Antigen: not known. This entry comes from a study of radiotherapy plus CTLA-4 blockade in lung cancer. Notes on the study in general: Reports identified early blood T cell clone dynamics, with interferon-beta, as the best response predictor.

Sequenced by immunoSEQ multiplex PCR; TCRdb stores in-frame clones only, minus some. This sample has tens of thousands of clones, with 73% found just once. The germline V and J ends were trimmed by 0 bases and 2 bases, with 14 bases remaining between them. This CDR3 spans 17 amino acids. CDR1 LGHNA and CDR2 YSLEER come from the germline V gene. The material sequenced was peripheral blood, taken from a patient treated with radiotherapy plus ipilimumab. The chain uses TRBV4-3 and TRBJ2-1; D is perhaps TRBD2 (5 bases). This receptor was obtained from a human donor with non-small cell lung cancer who had a complete response to radiotherapy plus ipilimumab. DNA of the CDR3: TGCGCCAGCAGCCAAGATTGGCGCCGGGGTACCTACAATGAGCAGTTCTTC. Translation: CASSQDWRRGTYNEQFF.